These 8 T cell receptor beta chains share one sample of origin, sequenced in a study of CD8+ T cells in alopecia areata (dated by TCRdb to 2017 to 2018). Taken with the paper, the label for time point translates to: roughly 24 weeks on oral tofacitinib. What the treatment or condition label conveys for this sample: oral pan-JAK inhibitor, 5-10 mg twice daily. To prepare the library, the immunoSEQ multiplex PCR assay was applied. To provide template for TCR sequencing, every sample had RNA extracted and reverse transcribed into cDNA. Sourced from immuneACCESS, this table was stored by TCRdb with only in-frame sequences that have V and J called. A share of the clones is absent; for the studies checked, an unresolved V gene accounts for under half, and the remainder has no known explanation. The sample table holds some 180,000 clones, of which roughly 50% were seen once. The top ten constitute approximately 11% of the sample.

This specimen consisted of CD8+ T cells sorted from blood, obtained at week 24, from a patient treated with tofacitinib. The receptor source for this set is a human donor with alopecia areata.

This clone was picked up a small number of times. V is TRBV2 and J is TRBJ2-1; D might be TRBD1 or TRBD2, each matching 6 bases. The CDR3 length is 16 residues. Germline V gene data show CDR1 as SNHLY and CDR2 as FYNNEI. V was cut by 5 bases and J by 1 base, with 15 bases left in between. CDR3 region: CASSLGQGTSYNEQFF. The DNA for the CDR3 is TGTGCCAGCAGTTTGGGGCAGGGGACTTCCTACAATGAGCAGTTCTTC.

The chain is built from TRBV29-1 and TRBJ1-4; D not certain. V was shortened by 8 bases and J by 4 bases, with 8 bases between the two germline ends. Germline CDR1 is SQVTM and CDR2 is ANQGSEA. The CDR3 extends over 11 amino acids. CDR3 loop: CSFRVNEKLFF. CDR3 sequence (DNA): TGCAGCTTTCGGGTTAATGAAAAACTGTTTTTT.

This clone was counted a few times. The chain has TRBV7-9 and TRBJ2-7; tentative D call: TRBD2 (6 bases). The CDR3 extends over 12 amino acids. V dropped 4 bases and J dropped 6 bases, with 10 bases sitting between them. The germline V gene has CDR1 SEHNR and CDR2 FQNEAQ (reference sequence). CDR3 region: CASSSTGAEQYF. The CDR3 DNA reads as TGTGCCAGCAGCTCTACGGGAGCCGAGCAGTACTTC.

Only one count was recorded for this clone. This CDR3 is CATSGPPMLKLFF. CDR3 coding DNA: TGTGCCACCAGCGGGCCGCCTATGCTAAAACTGTTTTTT. The chain carries TRBV15 and TRBJ1-4, with no clear D. Germline CDR1 and CDR2: LNHNV and YYDKDF (reference sequence). The germline V and J ends were trimmed by 5 bases and 10 bases, with 14 bases remaining between them. This CDR3 region has 13 residues.

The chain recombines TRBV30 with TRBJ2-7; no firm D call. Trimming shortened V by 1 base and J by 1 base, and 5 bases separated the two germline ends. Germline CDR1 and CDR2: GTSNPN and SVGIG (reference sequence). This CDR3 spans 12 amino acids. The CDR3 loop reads CAWSAVSYEQYF. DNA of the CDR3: TGTGCCTGGAGTGCTGTTTCCTACGAGCAGTACTTC.

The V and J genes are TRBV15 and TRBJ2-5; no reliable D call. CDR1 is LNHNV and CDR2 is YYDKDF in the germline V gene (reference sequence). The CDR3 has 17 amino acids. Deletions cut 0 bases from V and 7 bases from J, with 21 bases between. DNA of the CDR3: TGTGCCACCAGCAGAGACACGGCGCGGCAGTGGATAGGGACCCAGTACTTC. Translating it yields CATSRDTARQWIGTQYF.

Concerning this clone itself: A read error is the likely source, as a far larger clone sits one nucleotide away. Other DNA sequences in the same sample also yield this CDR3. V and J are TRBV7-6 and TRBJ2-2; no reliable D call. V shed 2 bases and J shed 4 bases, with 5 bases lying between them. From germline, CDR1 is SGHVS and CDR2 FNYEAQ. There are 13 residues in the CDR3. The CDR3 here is CASSLIGTGELFF. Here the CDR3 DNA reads TGTGCCAGCAGCTTAATTGGCACCGGGGAGCTGTTTTTT.

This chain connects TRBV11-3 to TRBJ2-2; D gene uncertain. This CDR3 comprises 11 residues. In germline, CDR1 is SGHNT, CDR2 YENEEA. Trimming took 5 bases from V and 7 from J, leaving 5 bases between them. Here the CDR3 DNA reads TGTGCCAGCAGCCCCGGCGGGGAGCTGTTTTTT. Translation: CASSPGGELFF. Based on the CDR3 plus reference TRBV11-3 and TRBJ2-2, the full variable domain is EAGVVQSPRYKIIEKKQPVAFWCNPISGHNTLYWYLQNLGQGPELLIRYENEEAVDDSQLPKDRFSAERLKGVDSTLKIQPAELGDSAVYLCASSPGGELFFGEGSRLTVL.